Sequencing of this T cell receptor (beta chain) was carried out in a study of T cell responses to AZD1222 COVID-19 vaccine. Study observations and caveats: Two AZD1222 doses significantly raised spike-specific TCR breadth and depth over controls.

Sequencing used immunoSEQ multiplex PCR; TCRdb keeps in-frame clones, though not all of them. Here the sample spans 130,000 or so clones, roughly 84% being singletons. This clone was seen many times. Its target is unknown. The V gene end was trimmed by 1 base and the J gene end by 6 bases; junction bases not matched to a gene: 5. The CDR3 runs to 15 residues. Per germline, CDR1 SGHTA and CDR2 FQGTGA. Sequencing used peripheral blood, obtained on day 0 of AZD1222 vaccination. The chain employs TRBV7-3 and TRBJ2-1; 8 nucleotides align to TRBD2. The TCR comes from an adult in good health. The CDR3 region has the DNA TGTGCCAGCAGCTTAATGGCGGGGGGCGTCAATGAGCAGTTCTTC. Protein sequence: CASSLMAGGVNEQFF.